One and the same sample provided the 3 T cell receptor beta chains below, sequenced in a study of response to subunit inactivated influenza vaccine. From the RT-PCR reads, TCRdb called clonotypes with MiXCR, one entry per CDR3 protein. The table lists 530,000 or so distinct CDR3 sequences, 11% to 15% of them singletons, with roughly 11% in the top ten. Sequenced here: PBMCs from blood, sampled 12 days after vaccination. The source is a man aged 50 to 60 who received an inactivated influenza vaccine.

This clonotype was observed many times. The V and J genes are TRBV7-2 and TRBJ2-5; possibly TRBD2 for D (6 bases). The CDR3 loop spans 18 amino acids. The germline CDR1 and CDR2 sequences are SGHTA and FQGNSA. Deletions cut 3 bases from V and 5 bases from J, with 25 bases between. The CDR3 region has the DNA TGTGCCAGCAGCTTGGCCCCGTGGACTAAGCGGAGGGCGGAGACCCAGTACTTC. It codes for CASSLAPWTKRRAETQYF.

This clonotype was seen a handful of times. The rearrangement links TRBV15 to TRBJ2-5, with no clear D. V gave up 3 bases and J gave up 5 bases, with 10 bases separating them. This CDR3 is built from 13 residues. Germline V gene data show CDR1 as LNHNV and CDR2 as YYDKDF (reference sequence). The CDR3 protein is CATSRAPMETQYF. CDR3 sequence (DNA): TGTGCCACCAGCAGGGCCCCAATGGAGACCCAGTACTTC.

This clonotype was detected a few times. V and J are TRBV5-1 and TRBJ1-1; unclear D gene. The germline gives CDR1 SGHRS, CDR2 YFSETQ. This CDR3 contains 15 residues. V was clipped by 0 bases and J by 0 bases, with 9 bases between them. CDR3 amino acids: CASSLEATLNTEAFF. The CDR3 bases are TGCGCCAGCAGCTTGGAGGCCACCTTGAACACTGAAGCTTTCTTT.